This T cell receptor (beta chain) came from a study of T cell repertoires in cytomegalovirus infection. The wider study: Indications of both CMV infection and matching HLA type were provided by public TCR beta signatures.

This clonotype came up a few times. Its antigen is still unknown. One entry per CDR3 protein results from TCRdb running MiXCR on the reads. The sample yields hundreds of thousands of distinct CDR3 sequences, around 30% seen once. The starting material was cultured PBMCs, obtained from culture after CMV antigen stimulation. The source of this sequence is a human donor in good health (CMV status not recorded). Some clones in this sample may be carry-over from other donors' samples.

For the CDR3, the DNA is TGTGCCAGCAGCTTATCAGGGGACAATTCACCCCTCCACTTT. It yields the protein CASSLSGDNSPLHF. This rearrangement joins TRBV7-2 to TRBJ1-6, with TRBD1 as a possible D gene (6 bases). The CDR3 spans 14 residues. The V end was cut by 2 bases, the J end by 7 bases, with 9 bases between. Germline CDR1 SGHTA, CDR2 FQGNSA.